The 6 T cell receptor beta chains below were found in one sample sequenced in a study of vaccination effects on CD4 cells after COVID-19. Antigen-specific CD4+ T cell clonotypes were called by their expansion after viral peptide-pool culture in ViraFEST. Upon completion of around 9 days in culture, CD4+ T cells were isolated. Of the BNT162b2 and mRNA-1273 vaccines, participants received two doses of one or the other. The data were produced by immunoSEQ multiplex PCR, yet TCRdb's version contains in-frame clones alone and is incomplete. Of about 24,000 clones listed, roughly 79% were seen once; the top ten hold roughly 6%. These TCRs' antigens remain unknown. The material was CD4+ T cells from PBMCs cultured with SARS-CoV-2 spike peptides, obtained after COVID-19 vaccination. The receptors were gathered from a human donor who received a COVID-19 vaccine. Some clones in this sample may be carry-over from other donors' samples.

The rearrangement joins TRBV9 to TRBJ1-6; D possibly corresponds to TRBD1 (6 bases). The CDR3 spans 15 residues. V lost 1 base and J 9 bases, leaving 14 bases between the germline ends. Germline V gives CDR1 SGDLS, CDR2 YYNGEE. The CDR3 DNA sequence: TGTGCCAGCAGCGTAAACGGGGGCGCGGGTTCACCCCTCCACTTT. Protein product: CASSVNGGAGSPLHF.

The V call is TRBV7-3, the J call TRBJ2-5; D is undetermined. The length of the CDR3 is 15 residues. V dropped 3 bases and J dropped 4 bases, with 15 bases sitting between them. CDR1 is SGHTA, CDR2 FQGTGA, per germline. The CDR3 reads CASSFGPAQGETQYF. CDR3 nucleotide sequence: TGTGCCAGCAGCTTTGGCCCTGCCCAAGGAGAGACCCAGTACTTC.

V is TRBV14 and J is TRBJ2-3; possibly TRBD1 for D (5 bases). Germline values: CDR1 SGHDN, CDR2 FVKESK. Between the trimmed V and J ends, which lost 7 bases and 0 bases, there was a span of 17 bases. The CDR3 covers 16 residues. This chain's CDR3 is CASKPQGKGSTDTQYF. The CDR3, as DNA: TGTGCCAGCAAACCTCAGGGTAAAGGGAGCACAGATACGCAGTATTTT.

The chain uses TRBV27 and TRBJ2-3, with D tentatively TRBD1 or TRBD2 (5 bases each). CDR1 is MNHEY, CDR2 SMNVEV, per germline (reference sequence). Between the trimmed V and J ends, which lost 5 bases and 1 base, there was a span of 16 bases. CDR3 length: 16 residues. CDR3 residues: CASSPERGMGTDTQYF. The DNA of the CDR3 is TGTGCCAGCAGTCCCGAGAGGGGAATGGGCACAGATACGCAGTATTTT.

The chain uses TRBV7-2 and TRBJ2-4; D tentatively fits TRBD1 or TRBD2 (5 bases each). Between the trimmed V and J ends, which lost 0 bases and 15 bases, there was a span of 15 bases. This CDR3 region has 13 residues. CDR1 and CDR2 (germline): SGHTA, FQGNSA. The CDR3 region has the DNA TGTGCCAGCAGCTTAGCGTATCAGGGACGGCTGTACTTC. Translating it yields CASSLAYQGRLYF.

This chain connects TRBV6-5 to TRBJ1-3; D gene uncertain. Germline-derived CDR1 and CDR2 are MNHEY and SVGAGI. The CDR3 is made up of 13 amino acids. Trimming pared 8 bases from V and 0 bases from J, leaving 8 bases between. The CDR3 reads CASGFISGNTIYF. For the CDR3, the DNA is TGTGCCAGCGGTTTCATCTCTGGAAACACCATATATTTT.